These 19 T cell receptor beta chains were sequenced from one sample in a study of vaccination and CD4 T cells after COVID-19. Documented time point: late sampling 161 to 241 days after vaccination in a few convalescent patients. TCRdb re-called the PCR reads with MiXCR, one entry per CDR3 protein. The table lists 25,000 to 30,000 distinct CDR3 sequences, 45% to 65% of them singletons, with roughly 5% in the top ten. Sequences were derived from CD4+ T cells from blood, sampled about 7 months after SARS-CoV-2 vaccination. These receptor sequences come from a human donor who had recovered from COVID-19.

As DNA, the CDR3 is TGCGCCAGCAGTGAGATTGGGTGGTTTGGTGACACTGAAGCTTTCTTT. Amino acids: CASSEIGWFGDTEAFF. The chain combines TRBV10-2 with TRBJ1-1, with unresolved D. The V gene lost 2 bases and the J gene lost 3 bases, with 16 bases spanning the gap. The CDR3 loop spans 16 amino acids. From germline, CDR1 is WSHSY and CDR2 SAAADI.

This clonotype was observed a few times. The rearrangement uses TRBV7-2 and TRBJ1-2; TRBD1 is a possible D gene (5 bases). The germline V gene has CDR1 SGHTA and CDR2 FQGNSA. Trimming pared 4 bases from V and 4 bases from J, leaving 10 bases between. This CDR3 has 13 amino acids. The CDR3: CASSSGHFYGYTF. CDR3 sequence (DNA): TGTGCCAGCAGCTCTGGACACTTCTATGGCTACACCTTC.

The gene calls are TRBV12-3 or TRBV12-4 and TRBJ1-6; D not resolved. The CDR3 spans 12 residues. The ends were cut back, 7 bases at V and 10 bases at J, with 11 bases in the middle. CDR3 region: CASTAGYSPLHF. CDR3 nucleotide sequence: TGTGCCAGCACTGCAGGCTACTCACCCCTCCACTTT.

This clonotype was observed a few times. V and J are TRBV7-2 and TRBJ1-6; D is unresolved. V was pared by 5 bases and J by 7 bases, with 15 bases between. This CDR3 is built from 15 residues. Germline V gene lookup returns CDR1 SGHTA and CDR2 FQGNSA. CDR3 in amino acids: CASSLRQSTNSPLHF. CDR3 bases: TGTGCCAGCAGCCTCAGACAATCTACCAATTCACCCCTCCACTTT.

Remarks on this clonotype: Germline and junction disagree at one end, which may indicate a read error. This chain links TRBV6-1 with TRBJ1-5; D perhaps matches TRBD1 (5 bases). Germline assignment: CDR1 MNHNS and CDR2 SASEGT. The CDR3 extends over 14 amino acids. CDR3 sequence: CAISESGREGAQHF. The CDR3 bases are TGTGCCATCAGTGAGTCAGGCAGGGAAGGGGCCCAGCATTTT.

This chain joins TRBV4-1 and TRBJ1-5; 7 bases line up with TRBD1. The V segment lost 1 base and the J segment 5 bases; nucleotides outside the gene matches: 5. Germline V CDR1 and CDR2: MGHRA, YSYEKL. The CDR3 is 15 residues long. The CDR3 loop is CASSQGAGGDQPQHF. CDR3 coding DNA: TGCGCCAGCAGCCAAGGGGCAGGGGGGGATCAGCCCCAGCATTTT.

The chain carries TRBV6-4 and TRBJ2-7; 7 nucleotides agree with TRBD2. The V segment lost 6 bases and the J segment 7 bases; nucleotides outside the gene matches: 15. This CDR3 region has 15 residues. The germline CDR1 and CDR2 sequences are MRHNA and SNTAGT. CDR3 sequence reads: CASSDGSSGVNEQYF. The CDR3 DNA sequence: TGTGCCAGCAGCGATGGGTCTAGCGGCGTAAATGAGCAGTACTTC.

DNA of the CDR3: TGTGCCAGCAGTCCCGGATCGTGGGGGAAGACAGATACGCAGTATTTT. This translates into CASSPGSWGKTDTQYF. The chain recombines TRBV27 with TRBJ2-3; either TRBD1 or TRBD2 may fit D (5 bases each). The ends were cut back, 5 bases at V and 3 bases at J, with 18 bases in the middle. The CDR3 is 16 amino acids. The germline CDR1 and CDR2 sequences are MNHEY and SMNVEV (reference sequence).

This clonotype showed up just once. The chain's CDR3 is CASSYPKPPTSGNHNEQFF. The CDR3 nucleotides are TGTGCCAGCAGTTACCCTAAACCTCCGACTAGCGGTAACCACAATGAGCAGTTCTTC. The chain uses TRBV6-8 and TRBJ2-1, with 9 positions matching TRBD2. CDR1 is MNHGY and CDR2 is SAAAGT in the germline V gene. This CDR3 comprises 19 residues. After removal of 2 bases from V and 5 bases from J, the junction contained 16 bases not matched to a gene.

This clonotype appeared a few times. The rearrangement links TRBV7-2 to TRBJ2-2, with TRBD2 identical over 10 bases. The J segment lost 1 base and the V segment lost 6 bases, leaving 5 bases of the junction unmatched. Germline assignment: CDR1 SGHTA and CDR2 FQGNSA. The CDR3 covers 16 residues. CDR3 DNA sequence: TGTGCCAGCAGACGATGGACTAGCGGGAACACCGGGGAGCTGTTTTTT. Amino acid sequence: CASRRWTSGNTGELFF.

The rearrangement joins TRBV28 to TRBJ2-3, with 10 nucleotides matching TRBD2. This CDR3 spans 14 amino acids. Per germline, CDR1 MDHEN and CDR2 SYDVKM. V lost 6 bases, J lost 4 bases, and 4 bases stayed unmatched. The CDR3 region has the DNA TGTGCCAGCAGACCTAGCGGGAGCCCAGATACGCAGTATTTT. As protein: CASRPSGSPDTQYF.

DNA for the CDR3: TGCAGTGCTAGTCGGCGGAGGGAGACCCAGTACTTC. This translates into CSASRRRETQYF. The chain recombines TRBV20-1 with TRBJ2-5, with D possibly TRBD2 on 5 matching bases. The CDR3 runs 12 residues. V gave up 3 bases and J gave up 5 bases, with 10 bases separating them. Germline assignment: CDR1 DFQATT and CDR2 SNEGSKA (reference sequence).

This chain connects TRBV28 to TRBJ2-7, with D tentatively TRBD1 (6 bases). The CDR3 is 15 residues long. Trimming took off 2 bases at V and 3 bases at J, with 14 bases between the two ends. Germline lookup yields CDR1 MDHEN and CDR2 SYDVKM. The DNA for the CDR3 is TGTGCCAGCAGTTTAGTCCCGGACAGCGACTACGAGCAGTACTTC. Protein: CASSLVPDSDYEQYF.

The CDR3 loop is CASSYENRGRYGYTF. The CDR3 DNA follows: TGTGCCAGCAGTTATGAAAACAGGGGGCGTTATGGCTACACCTTC. The chain recombines TRBV12-3 or TRBV12-4 with TRBJ1-2, with TRBD1 identical over 9 bases. J was trimmed by 5 bases and V by 4 bases; bases with no gene match: 8. The CDR3 length is 15 residues.

CDR3 DNA sequence: TGTGCCAGCACGGTAGGACAGGGCCAAGAGACCCAGTACTTC. Protein product: CASTVGQGQETQYF. J is TRBJ2-5 and V is TRBV12-3 or TRBV12-4, with 8 bases aligning to TRBD1. The CDR3 sequence is 14 residues long. The junction had 5 bases not matched to a gene; V was cut back by 7 bases and J by 1 base.

This clonotype was observed a handful of times. This chain connects TRBV6-2 or TRBV6-3 to TRBJ1-5, with D maybe TRBD1 (5 bases). The V and J ends lost 7 bases and 4 bases respectively, with 14 bases between them. This CDR3 region has 14 residues. CDR1 and CDR2 (germline): MNHEY, SVGEGT. The CDR3, as DNA: TGTGCCAGCACAAGGGACGGAACAAATCAGCCCCAGCATTTT. Translating it yields CASTRDGTNQPQHF.

This clonotype has a handful of counts. The chain couples TRBV27 to TRBJ2-5, with TRBD2 identical over 9 bases. Germline V gives CDR1 MNHEY, CDR2 SMNVEV (reference sequence). V gave up 0 bases and J gave up 3 bases; unmatched junction bases: 5. This CDR3 contains 16 residues. The CDR3 here is CASSLSWASGKETQYF. DNA for the CDR3: TGTGCCAGCAGTTTATCTTGGGCTAGCGGGAAAGAGACCCAGTACTTC.

This chain links TRBV6-1 with TRBJ1-5; D remains ambiguous. This CDR3 comprises 15 residues. Per the germline V gene, CDR1 is MNHNS and CDR2 is SASEGT. Trimming took 2 bases from V and 6 from J, leaving 14 bases between them. The CDR3 nucleotides are TGTGCCAGCAGTGAAATGAGCGGGTATGCTCAGCCCCAGCATTTT. It translates to CASSEMSGYAQPQHF.

The genes are TRBV6-1 and TRBJ1-6; 10 bases line up with TRBD1. Germline CDR1 MNHNS, CDR2 SASEGT. V lost 4 bases to trimming and J lost 6 bases; unmatched junction nucleotides: 3. This CDR3 has 15 residues. The CDR3 DNA reads TGTGCCAGCAGTGGGACAGGGGGATTTAATTCACCCCTCCACTTT. Protein product: CASSGTGGFNSPLHF.